The entry below gives a single T cell receptor (beta chain) sequence along with its context. Produced via immunoSEQ multiplex PCR; TCRdb's table is partial and in-frame only. The sample holds 330,000 or so clones, about 91% seen once. This sample is part of a study of blood T cell repertoires in COVID-19. CDR1 is SQVTM and CDR2 is ANQGSEA in the germline V gene. Trimming pared 7 bases from V and 2 bases from J, leaving 11 bases between. The CDR3 totals 12 residues. The V call is TRBV29-1, the J call TRBJ1-2, with D possibly being TRBD1 (6 bases). The TCR sequence derives from a man aged 25-45 years with COVID-19, enrolled during active disease. Sequencing input: peripheral blood. CDR3 bases: TGCAGCGCCGAGGGACAAAACTATGGCTACACCTTC. This sequence encodes CSAEGQNYGYTF.